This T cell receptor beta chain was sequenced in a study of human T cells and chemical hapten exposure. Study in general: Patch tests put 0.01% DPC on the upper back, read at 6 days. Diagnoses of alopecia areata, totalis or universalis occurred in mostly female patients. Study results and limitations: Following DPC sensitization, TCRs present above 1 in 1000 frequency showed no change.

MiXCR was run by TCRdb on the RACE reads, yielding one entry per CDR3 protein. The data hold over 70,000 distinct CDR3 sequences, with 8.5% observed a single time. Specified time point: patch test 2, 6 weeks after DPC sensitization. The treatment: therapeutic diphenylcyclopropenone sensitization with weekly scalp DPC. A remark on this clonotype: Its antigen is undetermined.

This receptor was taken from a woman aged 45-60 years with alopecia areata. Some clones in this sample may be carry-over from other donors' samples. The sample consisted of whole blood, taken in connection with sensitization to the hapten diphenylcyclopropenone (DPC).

The CDR3 sequence is CASSPRPAGVYGYTF. The CDR3 DNA follows: TGTGCCAGCAGTCCCAGGCCAGCTGGCGTCTATGGCTACACCTTC. V gene TRBV7-2 combines with J gene TRBJ1-2; D remains ambiguous. CDR3 length equals 15 residues. Between the trimmed V and J ends, which lost 6 bases and 4 bases, there was a span of 18 bases. From germline, CDR1 is SGHTA and CDR2 FQGNSA.